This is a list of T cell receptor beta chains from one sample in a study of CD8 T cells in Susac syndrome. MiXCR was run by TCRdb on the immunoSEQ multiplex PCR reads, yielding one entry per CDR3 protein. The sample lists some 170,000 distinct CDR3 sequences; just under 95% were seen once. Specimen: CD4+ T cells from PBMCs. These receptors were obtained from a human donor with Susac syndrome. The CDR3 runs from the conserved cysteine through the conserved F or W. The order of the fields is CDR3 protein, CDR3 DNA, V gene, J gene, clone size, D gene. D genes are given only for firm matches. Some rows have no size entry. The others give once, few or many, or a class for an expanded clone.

cdr3_aa: CASGYGGTGKTEAFF; cdr3_nt: TGTGCTAGTGGTTATGGGGGGACAGGGAAGACTGAAGCTTTCTTT; v_call: TRBV12-5; j_call: TRBJ1-1; clone_size: NA; d_call: TRBD1
cdr3_aa: CSVEYQGRRNIQYF; cdr3_nt: TGCAGCGTTGAATATCAGGGGCGGCGGAACATTCAGTACTTC; v_call: TRBV29-1; j_call: TRBJ2-4; clone_size: NA; d_call: NA
cdr3_aa: CASSLSSGRREETQYF; cdr3_nt: TGTGCCAGCAGCTTGTCTAGCGGGAGAAGAGAAGAGACCCAGTACTTC; v_call: TRBV5-4; j_call: TRBJ2-5; clone_size: NA; d_call: TRBD2
cdr3_aa: CSVAFAGTGSYEQYF; cdr3_nt: TGCAGCGTTGCTTTCGCCGGGACAGGTTCCTACGAGCAGTACTTC; v_call: TRBV29-1; j_call: TRBJ2-7; clone_size: NA; d_call: TRBD1
cdr3_aa: CASSPGGVGETQYF; cdr3_nt: TGTGCCAGCAGCCCGGGAGGGGTCGGAGAGACCCAGTACTTC; v_call: TRBV9; j_call: TRBJ2-5; clone_size: once; d_call: TRBD2
cdr3_aa: CASSQMAGGPYEQYF; cdr3_nt: TGTGCCAGCAGCCAAATGGCAGGGGGACCCTACGAGCAGTACTTC; v_call: TRBV3-1; j_call: TRBJ2-7; clone_size: NA; d_call: TRBD1
cdr3_aa: CSASPHGGGNNQPQHF; cdr3_nt: TGCAGTGCTAGCCCACATGGGGGGGGGAACAATCAGCCCCAGCATTTT; v_call: TRBV20-1; j_call: TRBJ1-5; clone_size: NA; d_call: NA
cdr3_aa: CASSLEVDEQYF; cdr3_nt: TGTGCCAGCAGCTTAGAAGTGGACGAGCAGTACTTC; v_call: TRBV7-9; j_call: TRBJ2-7; clone_size: few; d_call: NA
cdr3_aa: CASNGGQGGPYEQYF; cdr3_nt: TGTGCCAGCAACGGGGGACAGGGGGGTCCCTACGAGCAGTACTTC; v_call: TRBV6-2/TRBV6-3; j_call: TRBJ2-7; clone_size: NA; d_call: TRBD1
cdr3_aa: CASTSQSTGRAEAFF; cdr3_nt: TGTGCCAGCACCTCCCAATCGACAGGGCGGGCTGAAGCTTTCTTT; v_call: TRBV12-3/TRBV12-4; j_call: TRBJ1-1; clone_size: NA; d_call: TRBD1
cdr3_aa: CASNRGPSYNEQFF; cdr3_nt: TGTGCCAGTAATCGCGGACCCTCCTACAATGAGCAGTTCTTC; v_call: TRBV19; j_call: TRBJ2-1; clone_size: NA; d_call: NA
cdr3_aa: CASSLGPAGYTGELFF; cdr3_nt: TGTGCCAGCAGCTTAGGCCCAGCGGGTTACACCGGGGAGCTGTTTTTT; v_call: TRBV7-2; j_call: TRBJ2-2; clone_size: NA; d_call: NA
cdr3_aa: CSDSRQETQYF; cdr3_nt: TGCAGTGATTCCCGGCAAGAGACCCAGTACTTC; v_call: TRBV20-1; j_call: TRBJ2-5; clone_size: NA; d_call: NA
cdr3_aa: CASSLRIGSSSYNEQFF; cdr3_nt: TGTGCCAGCAGCTTACGTATAGGGTCGAGCTCCTACAATGAGCAGTTCTTC; v_call: TRBV28; j_call: TRBJ2-1; clone_size: NA; d_call: NA
cdr3_aa: CASSPPESQETQYF; cdr3_nt: TGTGCCAGCAGCCCCCCGGAGAGCCAAGAGACCCAGTACTTC; v_call: TRBV9; j_call: TRBJ2-5; clone_size: NA; d_call: NA
cdr3_aa: CASSDRDEQFF; cdr3_nt: TGCGCCAGCAGCGACAGGGATGAGCAGTTCTTC; v_call: TRBV5-1; j_call: TRBJ2-1; clone_size: NA; d_call: TRBD1
cdr3_aa: CATKAGGDRYEQYF; cdr3_nt: TGTGCCACCAAAGCAGGGGGCGATAGATACGAGCAGTACTTC; v_call: TRBV28; j_call: TRBJ2-7; clone_size: NA; d_call: TRBD1
cdr3_aa: CAWSVSSRGQPQHF; cdr3_nt: TGTGCCTGGAGTGTATCAAGTCGGGGTCAGCCCCAGCATTTT; v_call: TRBV30; j_call: TRBJ1-5; clone_size: NA; d_call: NA
cdr3_aa: CASKQGITNTEAFF; cdr3_nt: TGTGCCAGTAAACAGGGCATCACGAACACTGAAGCTTTCTTT; v_call: TRBV19; j_call: TRBJ1-1; clone_size: NA; d_call: NA
cdr3_aa: CASSLVRPSGSSYNEQFF; cdr3_nt: TGCGCCAGCAGCTTGGTACGTCCTAGCGGGAGCTCCTACAATGAGCAGTTCTTC; v_call: TRBV5-1; j_call: TRBJ2-1; clone_size: once; d_call: TRBD2
cdr3_aa: CASSQLASGSGEQFF; cdr3_nt: TGTGCCAGCAGCCAACTGGCTAGCGGGAGTGGTGAGCAGTTCTTC; v_call: TRBV3-1; j_call: TRBJ2-1; clone_size: NA; d_call: TRBD2
cdr3_aa: CASSRPGHTEAFF; cdr3_nt: TGTGCCAGCAGCCGCCCGGGGCACACTGAAGCTTTCTTT; v_call: TRBV6-6; j_call: TRBJ1-1; clone_size: NA; d_call: NA